This T cell receptor (beta chain) was captured by sequencing in a study of blood T cell repertoires in COVID-19. On the study more broadly: The United States, Italy and Spain supplied acute and convalescent COVID-19 samples. T cells, B-cell-depleted T cells, or PBMCs supplied cDNA or gDNA.

The participants were between roughly 18 and 90 years old and came from 24 US areas. Recovered Cohort 3 donors showed two negative PCRs, clearance, or symptom resolution. Libraries were prepared by immunoSEQ multiplex PCR; TCRdb keeps only in-frame clonotypes and omits some of them. The repertoire consists of more than 250,000 clones, with approximately 85% occurring once and the leading ten covering roughly 2.2%. Germline V gene sequence: CDR1 SGHRS, CDR2 YFSETQ. Trimming stripped 0 bases from V and 3 bases from J, with 14 bases between. This CDR3 is 16 amino acids long. Sequencing was performed on PBMCs or T cells enriched from blood (not recorded which). V and J are TRBV5-1 and TRBJ2-3; maybe TRBD2 (6 bases). The sequence came from a man younger than 40 who had recovered from COVID-19. This chain's CDR3 is CASSLAPGVGTDTQYF. The CDR3 DNA sequence: TGCGCCAGCAGCTTGGCTCCGGGGGTTGGGACAGATACGCAGTATTTT.